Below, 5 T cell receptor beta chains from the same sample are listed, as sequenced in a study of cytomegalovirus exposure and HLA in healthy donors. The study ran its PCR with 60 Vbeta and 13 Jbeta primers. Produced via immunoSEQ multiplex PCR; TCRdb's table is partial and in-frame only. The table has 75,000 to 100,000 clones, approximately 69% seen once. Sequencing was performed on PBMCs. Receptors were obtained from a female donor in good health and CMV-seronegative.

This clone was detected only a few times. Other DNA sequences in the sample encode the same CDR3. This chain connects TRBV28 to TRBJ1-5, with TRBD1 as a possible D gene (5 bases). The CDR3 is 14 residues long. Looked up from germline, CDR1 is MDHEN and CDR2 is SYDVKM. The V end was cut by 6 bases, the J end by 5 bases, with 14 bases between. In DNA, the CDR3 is TGTGCCAGCAGCCGGGACTCCCCAGATCAGCCCCAGCATTTT. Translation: CASSRDSPDQPQHF. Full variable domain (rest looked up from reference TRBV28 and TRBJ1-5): DVKVTQSSRYLVKRTGEKVFLECVQDMDHENMFWYRQDPGLGLRLIYFSYDVKMKEKGDIPEGYSVSREKKERFSLILESASTNQTSMYLCASSRDSPDQPQHFGDGTRLSIL.

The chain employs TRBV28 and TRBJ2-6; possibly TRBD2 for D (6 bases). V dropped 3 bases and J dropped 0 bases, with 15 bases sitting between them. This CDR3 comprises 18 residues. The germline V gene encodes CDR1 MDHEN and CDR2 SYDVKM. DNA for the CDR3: TGTGCCAGCAGTTTCCCCTACGGGGACTCCTCTGGGGCCAACGTCCTGACTTTC. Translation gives CASSFPYGDSSGANVLTF.

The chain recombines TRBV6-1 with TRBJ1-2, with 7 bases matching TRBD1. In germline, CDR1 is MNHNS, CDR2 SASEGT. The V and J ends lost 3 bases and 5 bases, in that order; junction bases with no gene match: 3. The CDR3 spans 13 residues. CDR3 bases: TGTGCCAGCAGTGAGACAGGGTATTATGGCTACACCTTC. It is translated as CASSETGYYGYTF.

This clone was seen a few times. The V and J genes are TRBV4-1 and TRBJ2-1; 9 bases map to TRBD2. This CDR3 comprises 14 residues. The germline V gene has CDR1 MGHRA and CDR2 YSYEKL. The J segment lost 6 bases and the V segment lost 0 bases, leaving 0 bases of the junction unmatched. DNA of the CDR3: TGCGCCAGCAGCCAAGAGGGACTAGCCAATGAGCAGTTCTTC. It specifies CASSQEGLANEQFF.

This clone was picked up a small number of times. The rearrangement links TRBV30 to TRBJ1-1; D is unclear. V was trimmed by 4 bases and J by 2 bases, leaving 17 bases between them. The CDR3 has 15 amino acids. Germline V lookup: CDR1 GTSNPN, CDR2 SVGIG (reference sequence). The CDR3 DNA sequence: TGTGCCTGGACCCTCGGGTCCTCCGGAAACACTGAAGCTTTCTTT. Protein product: CAWTLGSSGNTEAFF.